This T cell receptor beta chain emerged from a study of shared clonotypes between healthy human individuals (dated by TCRdb to between 2020 and 2021). For the study in its entirety: The cohort included a few men and a couple of women between 18 and 49 years of age. To increase sequencing depth and limit assay-specific biases, TCR repertoire library preparation and sequencing were carried out by different laboratories using diverse techniques. Between about 0.85 and 9.5 billion PBMCs per donor were obtained by leukapheresis. For each donor, CD4 naive and CD4 memory were each run on three plates, CD8 naive on two plates, and CD8 memory on one plate. The study deeply sequenced blood TCR repertoires of five healthy adults to estimate repertoire size and the extent of clonotype sharing between individuals.

Using the deep immunoSEQ assay, TCR CDR3 regions were amplified from genomic DNA by multiplex PCR. Extracted genomic DNA from each cell subset was distributed evenly across all wells of several immunoSEQ 96-well plates, and each plate was treated as a replicate. For sorted subsets, around 200 ng genomic DNA, equal to about 30,000 T cell genomes, was loaded into each replicate PCR. Purified libraries were measured with a Qubit 3.0 fluorometer, size-checked on a Bioanalyzer 2100, and measured again with the KAPA Library Quantification kit. Each immunoSEQ 96-well plate was sequenced on its own single-read 150-cycle Illumina NextSeq 550 flow cell. Turning to the authors' computational methods: Because only junctional sequences without quality scores were contained in the immunoSEQ output, filtering matching that applied to full-length reads could not be performed. Sequences were annotated with PyIR, a Python wrapper for IgBLAST v1.9, using IMGT germline references to assign V/J genes and CDR3. Any read was removed if the V/J assignment was weak (E-value above 1e-6), the CDR3 was missing, or the read contained stop codons, out-of-frame junctions, or ambiguous translated residues. A V3J clonotype was defined by an identical inferred V gene, J gene, and CDR3 amino acid sequence. Percentage overlap between repertoires was calculated by dividing the number of shared unique clonotypes by the size of the smaller repertoire. Repertoire richness was assessed with RTK rarefaction, the Chao1 estimator, and Recon v2.1 estimates of unobserved clonotypes. OLGA was used to compute generation probabilities for all TCRbeta clonotypes that the gDNA method yielded from four donors. TCRdb re-hosts the immuneACCESS table, in-frame sequences only. Its copies lack some clones; in the studies checked, an unresolved V gene accounts for under half of them, and the cause for the rest is not known. That table gives V, J and clone size, and the DNA gave D and trimming. The sample table holds some 2.4 million clones, of which roughly 93% were seen once. The ten largest clones take up about 0.38% of the sample.

Results the study describes overall, beyond this receptor: When a handful of donors were compared, the shared fraction of clonotypes was about 5% for naive CD4, 3% to 4% for naive CD8, roughly 2.3% for memory CD4, and 0.35% to 0.4% for memory CD8. Sampling was limited to blood, and TCR repertoires in tissue likely differ from TCR repertoires in blood. Pairwise subsampling indicated that sequencing depth was expected to affect the degree of clonotype sharing among donors. Compared with non-shared clonotypes, clonotypes shared by all four sorted-subset donors had higher generation probabilities. The genetic and exposure-history diversity represented was limited by the small number of donors. Incomplete sequencing was indicated by rarefaction of sorted-subset datasets, despite the large sequencing depth. Larger estimated clonotype richness was generally found for naive subsets than for memory subsets.

The V end loses 6 bases and the J end loses 5 bases, and a stretch of 11 bases separates them. The germline V gene specifies KGHSH as CDR1 and LQKENI as CDR2. Taken from cysteine to phenylalanine, the CDR3 has 13 residues. Only the CDR3 portion is preserved as DNA: 39 bases, with reading frame beginning at the first base. Note on this clone: No cognate antigen has been identified for it. No base quality information exists; no much larger clone differs at one position.

Healthy HIV-negative adults with no recently reported acute infections or vaccinations were included as donors. Every donor was a Caucasian adult residing in Nashville, Tennessee, USA. CD4+ T cells were enriched through magnetic negative selection, after which naive cells were positively selected on CD45RA and the remaining negative fraction served as the memory subset. After blood collection by leukapheresis, PBMCs were isolated using Ficoll-Histopaque density gradient centrifugation and then cryopreserved in the vapor phase of liquid nitrogen. Analytical flow cytometry was used to check the purity and quantity of each magnetically sorted T cell population. Each sorted fraction had its genomic DNA isolated and then quantified by UV absorbance on a Nanodrop 2000c.

The TCR was taken from a man between 18 and 35 years old in good health. Some clones in this sample may be carry-over from other donors' samples. Sequences were obtained from naive CD4+ T cells from PBMCs. The cell subset or site label, as the study defines it: CD45RA+ positively selected. Recombination linked TRBV18 to TRBJ2-1; no D gene can be assigned with confidence. The CDR3 protein sequence reads: CASSTFEDNEQFF. At the DNA level, the sequence is TGTGCCAGCTCGACGTTTGAGGACAATGAGCAGTTCTTC.